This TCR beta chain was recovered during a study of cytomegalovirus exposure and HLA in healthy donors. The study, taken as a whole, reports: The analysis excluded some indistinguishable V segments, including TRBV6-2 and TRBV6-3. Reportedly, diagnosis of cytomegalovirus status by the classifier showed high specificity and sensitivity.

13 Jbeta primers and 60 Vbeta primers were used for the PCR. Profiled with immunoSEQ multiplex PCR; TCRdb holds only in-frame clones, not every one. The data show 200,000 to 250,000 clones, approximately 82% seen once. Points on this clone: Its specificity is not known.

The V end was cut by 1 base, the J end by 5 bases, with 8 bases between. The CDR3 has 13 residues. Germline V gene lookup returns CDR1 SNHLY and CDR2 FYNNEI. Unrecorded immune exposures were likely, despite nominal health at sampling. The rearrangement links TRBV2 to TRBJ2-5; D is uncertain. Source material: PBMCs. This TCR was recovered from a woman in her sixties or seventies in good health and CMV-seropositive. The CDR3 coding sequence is TGTGCCAGCAGTGAAGACTATTGGGAGACCCAGTACTTC. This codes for CASSEDYWETQYF. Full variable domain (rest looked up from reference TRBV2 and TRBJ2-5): EPEVTQTPSHQVTQMGQEVILRCVPISNHLYFYWYRQILGQKVEFLVSFYNNEISEKSEIFDDQFSVERPDGSNFTLKIRSTKLEDSAMYFCASSEDYWETQYFGPGTRLLVL.